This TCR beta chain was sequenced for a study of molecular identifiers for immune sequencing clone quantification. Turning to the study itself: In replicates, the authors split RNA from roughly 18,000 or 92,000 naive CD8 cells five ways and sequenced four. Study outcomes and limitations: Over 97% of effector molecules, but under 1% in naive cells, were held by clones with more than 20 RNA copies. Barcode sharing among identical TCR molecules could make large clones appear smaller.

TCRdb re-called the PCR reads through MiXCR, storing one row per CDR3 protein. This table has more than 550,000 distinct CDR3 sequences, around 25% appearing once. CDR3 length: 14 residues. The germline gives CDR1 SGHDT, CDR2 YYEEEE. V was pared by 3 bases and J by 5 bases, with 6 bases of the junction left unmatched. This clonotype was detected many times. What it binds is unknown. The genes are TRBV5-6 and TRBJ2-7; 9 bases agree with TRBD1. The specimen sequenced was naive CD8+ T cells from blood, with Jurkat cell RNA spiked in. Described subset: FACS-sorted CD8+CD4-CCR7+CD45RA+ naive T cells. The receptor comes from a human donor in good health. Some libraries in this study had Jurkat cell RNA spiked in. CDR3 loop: CASSSGTGWHEQYF. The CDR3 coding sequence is TGTGCCAGCAGCTCGGGGACAGGGTGGCACGAGCAGTACTTC.